The subject of this entry is one TCR beta chain. The source of the sample is a study of technical replicates of blood from a few donors. The table came from immunoSEQ multiplex PCR; TCRdb's copy has only in-frame clones and leaves some out. The sample lists 60,000 to 80,000 clones; about nine tenths were seen once. CDR1 SEHNR and CDR2 FQNEAQ come from the germline V gene (reference sequence). CDR3 length equals 15 residues. V dropped 5 bases and J dropped 6; count of bases not matched to a gene: 10. The origin of this receptor is a human donor in good health. Some clones in this sample may be carry-over from other donors' samples. The sample consisted of PBMCs. The rearrangement links TRBV7-9 to TRBJ1-2, with 9 nucleotides matching TRBD1. The CDR3 reads CASSPQINRGHGYTF. In nucleotides, the CDR3 is TGTGCCAGCAGCCCACAAATTAACAGGGGGCATGGCTACACCTTC.